The 22 T cell receptor beta chains below all came from one sample that was sequenced in a study of blood T cell repertoires in COVID-19. The protocol was immunoSEQ multiplex PCR, while the TCRdb copy is restricted to in-frame clones and leaves out a portion. The table shows approximately 250,000 clones, with 65% to 90% occurring only once. Material: peripheral blood. The origin of the receptors is a woman in her 70s with COVID-19, enrolled during active disease.

This clone has a count of ten or more. CDR3: CASSKGQSYSGNTIYF. CDR3 sequence (DNA): TGTGCCAGTAGTAAGGGACAGTCTTACTCTGGAAACACCATATATTTT. This chain connects TRBV19 to TRBJ1-3; 7 nucleotides agree with TRBD1. CDR3 length equals 16 residues. Germline V CDR1 and CDR2: LNHDA, SQIVND (reference sequence). Trimming cost V 4 bases and J 0 bases; bases outside gene matches: 6. Full variable domain (remainder filled in from reference TRBV19 and TRBJ1-3): DGGITQSPKYLFRKEGQNVTLSCEQNLNHDAMYWYRQDPGQGLRLIYYSQIVNDFQKGDIAEGYSVSREKKESFPLTVTSAQKNPTAFYLCASSKGQSYSGNTIYFGEGSWLTVV.

This clone was counted a single time. V usage is TRBV11-2 and J usage is TRBJ2-2; 10 positions agree with TRBD2. CDR3 size: 16 residues. The V and J ends lost 1 base and 4 bases, in that order; junction bases with no gene match: 3. CDR1 and CDR2 (germline): SGHAT, FQNNGV. The CDR3 is CASSLVAGGVTGELFF. As DNA, the CDR3 is TGTGCCAGCAGCTTAGTAGCGGGGGGAGTCACCGGGGAGCTGTTTTTT. The full variable domain, with the rest looked up from reference TRBV11-2 and TRBJ2-2, is EAGVAQSPRYKIIEKRQSVAFWCNPISGHATLYWYQQILGQGPKLLIQFQNNGVVDDSQLPKDRFSAERLKGVDSTLKIQPAKLEDSAVYLCASSLVAGGVTGELFFGEGSRLTVL.

The V and J genes are TRBV11-3 and TRBJ1-1; 8 bases match TRBD1. Unmatched junction bases numbered 8, after V lost 1 base and J lost 7 bases. Germline CDR1 is SGHNT and CDR2 is YENEEA. The CDR3 length is 15 residues. The CDR3 DNA follows: TGTGCCAGCAGCTTAGGGCAGGGGGCAACAGGTGAAGCTTTCTTT. This gives the protein CASSLGQGATGEAFF.

The chain links TRBV5-1 to TRBJ2-1, with D possibly TRBD2 on 5 matching bases. V dropped 7 bases and J dropped 8 bases, with 19 bases sitting between them. The CDR3 totals 14 residues. Germline V gives CDR1 SGHRS, CDR2 YFSETQ. CDR3 sequence: CASRATTENHEQFF. The CDR3 DNA sequence: TGCGCCAGCCGTGCGACTACAGAGAACCATGAGCAGTTCTTC.

The chain combines TRBV18 with TRBJ2-7; TRBD1 is a possible D gene (6 bases). The V and J ends lost 0 bases and 6 bases respectively, with 9 bases between them. Germline CDR1 is KGHSH and CDR2 is LQKENI. This CDR3 has 13 residues. CDR3 sequence (DNA): TGTGCCAGCTCACCACCTGGGACATCCGAGCAGTACTTC. Residues: CASSPPGTSEQYF.

This chain joins TRBV4-3 and TRBJ2-1, with 10 bases identical to TRBD2. The CDR3 contains 16 residues. The junction had 17 bases not matched to a gene; V was cut back by 4 bases and J by 14 bases. Germline values: CDR1 LGHNA, CDR2 YSLEER. The CDR3 DNA reads TGCGCCAGCAGCCCAGATAAAGCGGGGGGGCCTCCTTTTGAGTTCTTC. Residues: CASSPDKAGGPPFEFF.

This chain connects TRBV5-1 to TRBJ2-7; TRBD1 aligns across 9 bases. The CDR3 covers 16 residues. The ends lost 1 base at V and 1 base at J; junction bases unmatched: 6. CDR1 is SGHRS and CDR2 is YFSETQ in the germline V gene. The CDR3: CASSLPGTGISYEQYF. CDR3 sequence (DNA): TGCGCCAGCAGCTTGCCAGGGACAGGGATATCCTACGAGCAGTACTTC.

The chain is built from TRBV13 and TRBJ2-3, with 7 bases matching TRBD2. J gave up 2 bases and V 4 bases, and 6 bases lay outside the gene matches. The CDR3 is 15 amino acids. The germline CDR1 and CDR2 sequences are PRHDT and FYEKMQ (reference sequence). CDR3 sequence (DNA): TGTGCCAGCAGCTCAACCGGGACTAACACAGATACGCAGTATTTT. This translates into CASSSTGTNTDTQYF.

The chain combines TRBV30 with TRBJ2-7; D possibly corresponds to TRBD2 (6 bases). The germline V gene encodes CDR1 GTSNPN and CDR2 SVGIG (reference sequence). V was trimmed by 3 bases and J by 3 bases, leaving 15 bases between them. CDR3 length: 14 residues. For the CDR3, the DNA is TGTGCCTGGAGACCGGGGGACGGCGACTACGAGCAGTACTTC. This sequence encodes CAWRPGDGDYEQYF.

The chain joins TRBV24-1 to TRBJ1-5; possibly TRBD1 for D (5 bases). Trimming removed 9 bases at V and 7 bases at J, with 12 bases between. The V gene's germline CDR1 is KGHDR and CDR2 SFDVKD. The CDR3 covers 12 residues. The DNA for the CDR3 is TGTGCCACCTCTCAGGGTAGCCAGCCCCAGCATTTT. Amino acid sequence: CATSQGSQPQHF.

This clone was counted between two and nine times. The CDR3 is CASDGDRPSPLHF. For the CDR3, the DNA is TGCGCCAGCGATGGGGACAGGCCCTCCCCCCTCCACTTT. The rearrangement joins TRBV10-1 to TRBJ1-6, with 8 positions matching TRBD1. J gave up 13 bases and V 8 bases, and 10 bases lay outside the gene matches. Per germline, CDR1 WNHNN and CDR2 SYGVQD (reference sequence). There are 13 residues in the CDR3.

V is TRBV27 and J is TRBJ2-1; a weak D match, TRBD2 (5 bases). The CDR3 loop spans 14 amino acids. Germline V CDR1 and CDR2: MNHEY, SMNVEV (reference sequence). V dropped 6 bases and J dropped 4 bases, with 13 bases sitting between them. CDR3 amino acids: CASSAPTGYNEQFF. CDR3 coding DNA: TGTGCCAGCAGCGCCCCGACGGGGTACAATGAGCAGTTCTTC.

This sequence joins TRBV19 and TRBJ2-3; D might be TRBD1 (6 bases). CDR1 is LNHDA, CDR2 SQIVND, per germline (reference sequence). Between the trimmed V and J ends, which lost 4 bases and 2 bases, there was a span of 16 bases. The CDR3 is made up of 16 amino acids. The DNA of the CDR3 is TGTGCCAGTAGTACCCAGACAGGAAGGTTCACAGATACGCAGTATTTT. Protein: CASSTQTGRFTDTQYF.

This clone was seen repeatedly, ten times or more. V and J are TRBV4-1 and TRBJ2-1; TRBD1 agrees at 7 bases. After removal of 2 bases from V and 2 bases from J, the junction contained 3 bases not matched to a gene. CDR1 and CDR2 from the germline V gene are MGHRA and YSYEKL. The CDR3 loop spans 15 amino acids. Here the CDR3 reads CASSQLGQAYNEQFF. The CDR3 DNA reads as TGCGCCAGCAGCCAACTCGGACAGGCCTACAATGAGCAGTTCTTC.

The chain's CDR3 is CASSRGDRGSNEQFF. CDR3 sequence (DNA): TGTGCCAGCAGCAGGGGGGACAGGGGGAGCAATGAGCAGTTCTTC. The V gene is TRBV27, the J gene TRBJ2-1, with 11 bases fitting TRBD1. V shed 6 bases and J 6 bases; nucleotides not matched to a gene: 7. CDR1 is MNHEY and CDR2 is SMNVEV in the germline V gene (reference sequence). The CDR3 spans 15 residues.

This chain uses TRBV30 with TRBJ2-6; no clear D. The CDR3 is made up of 14 amino acids. The V and J ends lost 8 bases and 0 bases respectively, with 11 bases between them. The germline V gene encodes CDR1 GTSNPN and CDR2 SVGIG (reference sequence). The CDR3 loop reads CATSTSSGANVLTF. CDR3 coding DNA: TGTGCCACCTCCACGAGCTCTGGGGCCAACGTCCTGACTTTC. Supplemented by reference TRBV30 and TRBJ2-6, the full variable domain reads SQTIHQWPATLVQPVGSPLSLECTVEGTSNPNLYWYRQAAGRGLQLLFYSVGIGQISSEVPQNLSASRPQDRQFILSSKKLLLSDSGFYLCATSTSSGANVLTFGAGSRLTVL.

A few counts support this clone. V is TRBV3-1 (or the pseudogene TRBV3-2) and J is TRBJ1-6, with no clear D. Trimming cost V 3 bases and J 7 bases, with 13 bases left between them. Germline V gene data show CDR1 as LGHDT and CDR2 as YNNKEL (reference sequence). This CDR3 spans 15 amino acids. The CDR3 nucleotides read TGTGCCAGCAGCCATAGATCGGTTGAGAATTCACCCCTCCACTTT. Protein: CASSHRSVENSPLHF.

The chain combines TRBV9 with TRBJ2-4; 8 nucleotides match TRBD1. Germline CDR1 SGDLS, CDR2 YYNGEE. The V segment lost 0 bases and the J segment 5 bases; nucleotides outside the gene matches: 7. This CDR3 contains 16 residues. In DNA form, the CDR3 reads TGTGCCAGCAGCGTAGAACCCGGACAGGGCGAAAACATTCAGTACTTC. Translated, it gives CASSVEPGQGENIQYF.

In this sample, this clone turned up a few times. The V and J genes are TRBV5-8 and TRBJ1-5; 9 bases are a match to TRBD1. The CDR3 is 15 amino acids. The germline gives CDR1 SGHTS, CDR2 YDEGEE. V was clipped by 4 bases and J by 6 bases; unmatched bases: 8. Here the CDR3 reads CASSPGTGTGQPQHF. For the CDR3, the DNA is TGTGCCAGCAGCCCAGGGACAGGGACCGGTCAGCCCCAGCATTTT.

This chain joins TRBV28 and TRBJ2-1; perhaps TRBD1 as D (6 bases). From germline, CDR1 is MDHEN and CDR2 SYDVKM. The CDR3 spans 13 residues. Trimming pared 2 bases from V and 8 bases from J, leaving 10 bases between. The CDR3 region is CASSLTEGDEQFF. CDR3 sequence (DNA): TGTGCCAGCAGTTTAACAGAGGGGGATGAGCAGTTCTTC.

This clone was picked up a small number of times. This sequence joins TRBV25-1 and TRBJ1-6; possible D gene TRBD1, 5 bases. Per the germline V gene, CDR1 is MGHDK and CDR2 is SYGVNS. The CDR3 runs to 13 residues. V was cut by 8 bases and J by 7 bases, with 12 bases left in between. CDR3 DNA: TGTGCCAGCGGCCAGGGTGGAAATTCACCCCTCCACTTT. Encoded protein: CASGQGGNSPLHF.

This chain connects TRBV5-1 to TRBJ2-1, with D maybe TRBD2 (5 bases). The CDR3 consists of 15 residues. V was cut by 0 bases and J by 6 bases, with 13 bases left in between. The germline CDR1 and CDR2 sequences are SGHRS and YFSETQ. Written as DNA, the CDR3 is TGCGCCAGCAGCTTGGAATGGGTCGCGGGCAATGAGCAGTTCTTC. Its protein is CASSLEWVAGNEQFF. The whole variable domain, filled in from reference TRBV5-1 and TRBJ2-1, reads KAGVTQTPRYLIKTRGQQVTLSCSPISGHRSVSWYQQTPGQGLQFLFEYFSETQRNKGNFPGRFSGRQFSNSRSEMNVSTLELGDSALYLCASSLEWVAGNEQFFGPGTRLTVL.